This TCR beta chain derives from a study of T cells in Graves' hyperthyroidism and ophthalmopathy. The CDR3 runs 16 residues. V was cut by 2 bases and J by 1 base, with 13 bases left in between. The germline gives CDR1 LGHNA, CDR2 YNFKEQ. RNA transcripts provided the source from which TCR beta CDR3 regions were amplified. Initially, a first-round RT-PCR of the TCR CDR3 employed the HTBI primer set. MiXCR was run by TCRdb on the multiplex PCR reads, yielding one entry per CDR3 protein. Of about 640,000 distinct CDR3 sequences listed, under 25% are singletons. Specimen: blood. The V gene is TRBV4-2, the J gene TRBJ2-3, with D tentatively TRBD2 (5 bases). The receptor's source is a man under 40 with Graves' ophthalmopathy. CDR3 in amino acids: CASSQSRWERTDTQYF. The CDR3 nucleotides read TGTGCCAGCAGCCAAAGTAGGTGGGAGCGCACAGATACGCAGTATTTT.